This T cell receptor beta chain was obtained from a study of blood T cell repertoires in COVID-19. All enrollees were about 18 to 100 years old and from about 24 US areas. Each participant's cohort was designated according to participant-reported clinical history. This clone was recorded a few times. Assay: immunoSEQ multiplex PCR; the TCRdb copy retains only in-frame clones and omits some. The table shows around 300,000 clones, with roughly 87% occurring only once. The sample was PBMCs or T cells enriched from blood (not recorded which). This TCR came from a woman under 40 who had recovered from COVID-19.

The chain's CDR3 is CASSLGQDTGELFF. Here the CDR3 DNA reads TGTGCCAGCAGCTTGGGACAAGACACCGGGGAGCTGTTTTTT. The chain is built from TRBV5-4 and TRBJ2-2; no firm D call. Germline assignment: CDR1 SGHNT and CDR2 YYREEE (reference sequence). CDR3 length: 14 amino acids. V was cut by 0 bases and J by 3 bases, with 6 bases left in between.